A single sample is the source of the 4 T cell receptor beta chains below, sequenced in a study of cytomegalovirus exposure and HLA in healthy donors. 13 Jbeta primers and 60 Vbeta primers were used for the PCR. Assay used: immunoSEQ multiplex PCR; TCRdb lists only in-frame clones, some missing. The sample includes around 150,000 clones, 72% of them seen just once. Sequencing was carried out using PBMCs. These receptor sequences come from a man aged 50-60 years in good health and CMV-seropositive.

The V gene is TRBV29-1, the J gene TRBJ1-1; 8 nucleotides line up with TRBD1. The germline V gene encodes CDR1 SQVTM and CDR2 ANQGSEA. Losses at the gene ends were 8 bases for V and 0 bases for J; bases not matched to a gene: 14. The CDR3 has 16 amino acids. The CDR3 sequence: CSTGGRQGIMNTEAFF. DNA of the CDR3: TGCAGCACCGGTGGTAGACAGGGGATTATGAACACTGAAGCTTTCTTT.

The genes are TRBV6-5 and TRBJ2-4; TRBD2 matches at 12 bases. Trimming removed 6 bases from V and 13 bases from J; junction bases left unmatched: 7. This CDR3 region has 13 residues. CDR1 is MNHEY and CDR2 is SVGAGI in the germline V gene. The CDR3 nucleotides read TGTGCCAGCAGAAACGGGCTAGCGGGGGGGCAGTACTTC. Amino acid sequence: CASRNGLAGGQYF.

The chain recombines TRBV7-8 with TRBJ2-5; 9 bases agree with TRBD2. V lost 3 bases to trimming and J lost 1 base; unmatched junction nucleotides: 3. Per the germline V gene, CDR1 is SGHVS and CDR2 is FQNEAQ. The CDR3 is made up of 15 amino acids. The CDR3: CASSFSGGPQETQYF. For the CDR3, the DNA is TGTGCCAGCAGCTTTAGCGGGGGCCCCCAAGAGACCCAGTACTTC. The full variable domain, rest sourced from reference TRBV7-8 and TRBJ2-5, is GAGVSQSPRYKVAKRGQDVALRCDPISGHVSLFWYQQALGQGPEFLTYFQNEAQLDKSGLPSDRFFAERPEGSVSTLKIQRTQQEDSAVYLCASSFSGGPQETQYFGPGTRLLVL.

The genes are TRBV19 and TRBJ2-5; 10 bases are shared with TRBD1. Germline V lookup: CDR1 LNHDA, CDR2 SQIVND (reference sequence). The CDR3 is 15 residues long. V shed 6 bases, J shed 10 bases, and the junction held 14 bases outside the gene matches. The CDR3 DNA reads as TGTGCCAGTAGCCACCGACAGGGACAGGGGTTTCTCCAGTACTTC. Protein sequence: CASSHRQGQGFLQYF.